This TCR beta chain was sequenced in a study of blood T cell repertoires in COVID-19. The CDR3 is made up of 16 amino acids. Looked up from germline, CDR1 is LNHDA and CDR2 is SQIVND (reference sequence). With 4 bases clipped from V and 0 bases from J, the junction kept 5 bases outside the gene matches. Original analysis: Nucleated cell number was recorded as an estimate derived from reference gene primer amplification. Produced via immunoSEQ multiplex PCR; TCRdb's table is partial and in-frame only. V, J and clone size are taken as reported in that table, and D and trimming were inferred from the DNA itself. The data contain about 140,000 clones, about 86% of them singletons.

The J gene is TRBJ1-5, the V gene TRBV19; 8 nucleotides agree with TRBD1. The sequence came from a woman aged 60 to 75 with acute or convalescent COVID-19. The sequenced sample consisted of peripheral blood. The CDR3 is CASSTGQGLSNQPQHF. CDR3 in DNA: TGTGCCAGTAGTACCGGACAGGGACTTAGCAATCAGCCCCAGCATTTT. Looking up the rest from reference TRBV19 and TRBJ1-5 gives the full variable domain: DGGITQSPKYLFRKEGQNVTLSCEQNLNHDAMYWYRQDPGQGLRLIYYSQIVNDFQKGDIAEGYSVSREKKESFPLTVTSAQKNPTAFYLCASSTGQGLSNQPQHFGDGTRLSIL.